A single sample is the source of the 10 T cell receptor beta chains below, sequenced in a study of blood T cells in healthy people across ages. Combining a sample-barcoded 5' primer with a J-beta primer mix, a second PCR ran for roughly 7 to 12 cycles. TCRdb called the 5' RACE reads again in MiXCR, with one record for every CDR3 protein. The data contain 950,000 to 1,200,000 distinct CDR3 sequences, less than 45% of them singletons. Source material: blood. These receptors were taken from a man between 18 and 35 years old in good health.

This sequence joins TRBV12-3 or TRBV12-4 and TRBJ2-1; D gene unclear. Judging by the DNA end, TRBJ2-7 fits better; the J call may be wrong. The CDR3 has 13 amino acids. CDR3: CASSLETYNEQYF. The CDR3 DNA reads as TGTGCCAGCAGTTTAGAGACCTACAATGAGCAGTACTTC.

The chain joins TRBV5-1 to TRBJ1-1, with D possibly matching TRBD1 (6 bases). V was pared by 2 bases and J by 6 bases, with 11 bases between. Germline assignment: CDR1 SGHRS and CDR2 YFSETQ. This CDR3 is 13 amino acids long. CDR3 DNA: TGCGCCAGCAGCTTTACAGGGATCCCTGAAGCTTTCTTT. It yields the protein CASSFTGIPEAFF.

The gene calls are TRBV20-1 and TRBJ2-3; D is perhaps TRBD1 (5 bases). Looked up from germline, CDR1 is DFQATT and CDR2 is SNEGSKA (reference sequence). Between the trimmed V and J ends, which lost 6 bases and 4 bases, there was a span of 26 bases. The CDR3 is 17 residues long. The CDR3 protein is CSAEMRQRFFGADTQYF. DNA of the CDR3: TGCAGTGCGGAGATGAGACAGCGATTCTTTGGCGCAGATACGCAGTATTTT.

This clonotype occurred many times. The CDR3 sequence is CASSPREFNYGYTF. In nucleotides, the CDR3 is TGTGCCAGCTCCCCCCGGGAGTTCAACTATGGCTACACCTTC. The rearrangement links TRBV18 to TRBJ1-2; D unclear. Germline V gene sequence: CDR1 KGHSH, CDR2 LQKENI. Trimming shortened V by 6 bases and J by 2 bases, and 13 bases separated the two germline ends. The CDR3 has 14 amino acids.

Notes on this clonotype: A much larger clone is a single base away; this may be a read error. The rearrangement joins TRBV6-6 to TRBJ2-7; D could derive from TRBD1 or TRBD2 (5 bases each). Per the germline V gene, CDR1 is MNHNY and CDR2 is SVGAGI (reference sequence). Trimming removed 6 bases at V and 7 bases at J, with 22 bases between. The CDR3 is 15 amino acids. CDR3 in amino acids: CASSPEGGEDNEQYF. CDR3 sequence (DNA): TGTGCCAGCAGCCCAGAGGGTGGCGAGGACAATGAGCAGTACTTC.

The V and J genes are TRBV6-2 or TRBV6-3 and TRBJ2-1; TRBD1 matches at 8 bases. This CDR3 has 16 residues. V was clipped by 6 bases and J by 4 bases; unmatched bases: 11. Looked up from germline, CDR1 is MNHEY and CDR2 is SVGEGT. For the CDR3, the DNA is TGTGCCAGCAGACCCCCGGGACAGGTAACTTACAATGAGCAGTTCTTC. This gives the protein CASRPPGQVTYNEQFF.

The chain couples TRBV12-3 or TRBV12-4 to TRBJ2-5; D not certain. With 3 bases removed from V and 5 bases from J, the gap between germline ends came to 10 bases. The CDR3 length is 13 residues. CDR3 residues: CASSFSVLETQYF. CDR3 nucleotide sequence: TGTGCCAGCAGTTTTTCAGTTCTCGAGACCCAGTACTTC.

This clonotype was observed a few times. The rearrangement links TRBV14 to TRBJ1-2; D not resolved. Germline V lookup: CDR1 SGHDN, CDR2 FVKESK. CDR3 length equals 13 residues. V shed 1 base and J shed 8 bases, with 11 bases lying between them. As DNA, the CDR3 is TGTGCCAGCAGCCAAGGCTCCGGGTTCGGCTACACCTTC. Translated: CASSQGSGFGYTF. The full variable domain, in which reference TRBV14 and TRBJ1-2 provide the parts outside the CDR3, is EAGVTQFPSHSVIEKGQTVTLRCDPISGHDNLYWYRRVMGKEIKFLLHFVKESKQDESGMPNNRFLAERTGGTYSTLKVQPAELEDSGVYFCASSQGSGFGYTFGSGTRLTVV.

This chain uses TRBV3-1 with TRBJ2-3, with D possibly being TRBD1 (6 bases). The V end lost 0 bases, the J end lost 2 bases, and 18 bases lay between the germline ends. Germline CDR1 reads LGHDT; CDR2 reads YNNKEL (reference sequence). The CDR3 is made up of 18 amino acids. CDR3 amino acids: CASSQDIGGQYTTDTQYF. CDR3 coding DNA: TGTGCCAGCAGCCAAGATATCGGCGGACAGTATACCACAGATACGCAGTATTTT.

This clonotype has just a few counts. The rearrangement joins TRBV4-2 to TRBJ2-3, with unresolved D. The CDR3 contains 14 residues. Germline V lookup: CDR1 LGHNA, CDR2 YNFKEQ. Trimming took 1 base from V and 4 from J, leaving 9 bases between them. The CDR3 coding sequence is TGTGCCAGCAGCCAAGCGGTAGTTTCAGATACGCAGTATTTT. It yields the protein CASSQAVVSDTQYF.